The rows below give T cell receptor beta chains drawn from one sample of a study of blood T cell repertoires in COVID-19. Sequenced by immunoSEQ multiplex PCR; TCRdb stores in-frame clones only, minus some. The repertoire consists of 200,000 or so clones, with almost 80% occurring once and the leading ten covering roughly 17%. The source material was peripheral blood. The source of these receptors is a man in his fifties or sixties with active or convalescent COVID-19. Each CDR3 is given with its conserved first and last residue. A D gene is named only where the DNA matches it firmly. A row's size may be missing; if present it is once, few, many or a size class.

- | TRBJ2-1 | TRBD2 | TRBV5-1 | TGCGCCAGCAGCTTAGCGCCGGGACTAGCCTACAATGAGCAGTTCTTC | CASSLAPGLAYNEQFF
- | TRBJ2-5 | TRBD1 | TRBV5-4 | TGTGCCAGCAGCACGCCGGGCCAGGGGGTGGAGACCCAGTACTTC | CASSTPGQGVETQYF
- | TRBJ2-5 | - | TRBV24-1 | TGTGCCACCTCACTTGCGACAGCAGGGGCAGAGACCCAGTACTTC | CATSLATAGAETQYF
- | TRBJ2-7 | TRBD1 | TRBV5-8 | TGTGCCAGCAGCCCGTGGACAGGGCGAACACCCTACGAGCAGTACTTC | CASSPWTGRTPYEQYF
- | TRBJ2-3 | - | TRBV20-1 | TGCAGTGCTAGTCGAAAAGCACCGAGCACAGATACGCAGTATTTT | CSASRKAPSTDTQYF
once | TRBJ2-7 | - | TRBV28 | TGTGCCAGCAGTTTAAGCGCTATAAACTACGAGCAGTACTTC | CASSLSAINYEQYF
- | TRBJ2-3 | TRBD1 | TRBV10-3 | TGTGCCATCAGTGCCCGGGACAGAGGCACAGATACGCAGTATTTT | CAISARDRGTDTQYF
- | TRBJ2-5 | TRBD2 | TRBV6-2/TRBV6-3 | TGTGCCAGCAGTTACGGCGGGCTAGCGGGGCAAGAGACCCAGTACTTC | CASSYGGLAGQETQYF
few | TRBJ1-3 | - | TRBV6-5 | TGTGCCAGCAGTTACTCCGGGATAAACTCTGGAAACACCATATATTTT | CASSYSGINSGNTIYF
- | TRBJ2-5 | - | TRBV7-8 | TGTGCCAGCAGCGAACTTGGATTCGGGAAAGAGACCCAGTACTTC | CASSELGFGKETQYF
- | TRBJ1-5 | - | TRBV28 | TGTGCCAGCAGTTCAAATCGGGATTTTCAGCCCCAGCATTTT | CASSSNRDFQPQHF
- | TRBJ2-2 | - | TRBV5-4 | - | CASRPGQFFGELFF
- | TRBJ1-1 | - | TRBV3-1/TRBV3-2 | TGTGCCAGCAGCCAAGATTTCTGGGCAGCTGAAGCTTTCTTT | CASSQDFWAAEAFF
- | TRBJ2-7 | - | TRBV7-3 | TGTGCCAGCAGCCTCAGGGGATGGGAGCAGTACTTC | CASSLRGWEQYF
once | TRBJ2-5 | TRBD2 | TRBV11-2 | TGTGCCAGCAGCTTGTCGGGTAGCGGGAGTCGTTTAGAGACCCAGTACTTC | CASSLSGSGSRLETQYF
once | TRBJ1-5 | - | TRBV19 | TGTGCCAGTAGCCCAGGGCCAGGTCAGCCCCAGCATTTT | CASSPGPGQPQHF
- | TRBJ1-2 | - | TRBV3-1/TRBV3-2 | TGTGCCAGCAGCCAGTCTCTCCAGGTCTACTATGGCTACACCTTC | CASSQSLQVYYGYTF
- | TRBJ2-3 | TRBD1 | TRBV4-1 | TGCGCCAGCAGCCAAGATGGACAGGGAGATACGCAGTATTTT | CASSQDGQGDTQYF
- | TRBJ2-7 | TRBD1 | TRBV5-8 | TGTGCCAGCACCCCCGGGACAGGAACTCAAGAGCAGTACTTC | CASTPGTGTQEQYF
- | TRBJ1-1 | TRBD1 | TRBV7-9 | TGTGCCAGCAGCTTAGATCCCGGGACAGGCTACACTGAAGCTTTCTTT | CASSLDPGTGYTEAFF
- | TRBJ2-2 | - | TRBV30 | TGTGCCTGGACCGGACAGCCTGCCGGGGAGCTGTTTTTT | CAWTGQPAGELFF
- | TRBJ1-2 | TRBD1 | TRBV18 | TGTGCCAGCTCACCGGAGGCAGGGGGGTATGGCTACACCTTC | CASSPEAGGYGYTF
- | TRBJ2-3 | TRBD2 | TRBV24-1 | TGTGCCACCAGTGGGGTGGGAGGGCCCGCAGATACGCAGTATTTT | CATSGVGGPADTQYF
- | TRBJ1-3 | - | TRBV18 | TGTGCCAGCTCACCCGGGCAGGGGAGCTCTGGAAACACCATATATTTT | CASSPGQGSSGNTIYF
- | TRBJ1-5 | - | TRBV6-2/TRBV6-3 | TGTGCCAGCAGTTACGCAGGACAAATCGGGCCCCAGCATTTT | CASSYAGQIGPQHF
- | TRBJ2-7 | - | TRBV7-9 | TGTGCCAGCACCCCAGCAGGGTTAGAGCAGTACTTC | CASTPAGLEQYF
- | TRBJ2-2 | TRBD1 | TRBV24-1 | TGTGCCACCAGTGATTTGCGTCAGGGGGCGGACACCGGGGAGCTGTTTTTT | CATSDLRQGADTGELFF
- | TRBJ2-3 | - | TRBV19 | TGTGCCAGTAGTCCCAGGGGCAGTAATACGCAGTATTTT | CASSPRGSNTQYF
- | TRBJ1-1 | TRBD1 | TRBV19 | TGTGCCAGTAGTCCTCCCGGGACAGGGGAAACTGAAGCTTTCTTT | CASSPPGTGETEAFF
- | TRBJ1-5 | TRBD1 | TRBV7-8 | TGTGCCAGCAGCCCACCCGGGACAGGGTATCAGCCCCAGCATTTT | CASSPPGTGYQPQHF
- | TRBJ2-1 | - | TRBV4-1 | TGCGCCAGCAGCCAAGATAGCGATGAGCAGTTCTTC | CASSQDSDEQFF
- | TRBJ1-2 | TRBD1 | TRBV28 | TGTGCCAGCGTTGACAGGGGGCGAGGCTACACCTTC | CASVDRGRGYTF